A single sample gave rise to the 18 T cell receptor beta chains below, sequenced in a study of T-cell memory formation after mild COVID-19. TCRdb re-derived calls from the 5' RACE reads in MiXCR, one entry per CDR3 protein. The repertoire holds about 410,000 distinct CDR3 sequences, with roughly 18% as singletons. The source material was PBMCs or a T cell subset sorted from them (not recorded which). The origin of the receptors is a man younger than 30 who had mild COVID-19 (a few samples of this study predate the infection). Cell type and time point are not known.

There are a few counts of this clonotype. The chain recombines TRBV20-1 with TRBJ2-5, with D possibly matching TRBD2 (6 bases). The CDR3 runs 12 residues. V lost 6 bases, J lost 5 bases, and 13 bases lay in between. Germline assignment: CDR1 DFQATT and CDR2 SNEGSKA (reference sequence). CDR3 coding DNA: TGCAGTGCAACCCGGGACTCGGAGACCCAGTACTTC. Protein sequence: CSATRDSETQYF.

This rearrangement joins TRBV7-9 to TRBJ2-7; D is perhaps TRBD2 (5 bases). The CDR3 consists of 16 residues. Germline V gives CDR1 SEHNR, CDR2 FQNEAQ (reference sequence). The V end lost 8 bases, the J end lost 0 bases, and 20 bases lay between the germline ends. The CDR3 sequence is CASSGGSSTYSYEQYF. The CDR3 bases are TGTGCCAGCTCCGGCGGCTCTAGCACCTACTCCTACGAGCAGTACTTC.

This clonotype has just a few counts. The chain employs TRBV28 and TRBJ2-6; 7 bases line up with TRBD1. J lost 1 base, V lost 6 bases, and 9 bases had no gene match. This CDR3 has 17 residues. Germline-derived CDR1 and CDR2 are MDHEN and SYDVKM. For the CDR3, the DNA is TGTGCCAGCAGCCTTATGACAGGGCGATCTGGGGCCAACGTCCTGACTTTC. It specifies CASSLMTGRSGANVLTF.

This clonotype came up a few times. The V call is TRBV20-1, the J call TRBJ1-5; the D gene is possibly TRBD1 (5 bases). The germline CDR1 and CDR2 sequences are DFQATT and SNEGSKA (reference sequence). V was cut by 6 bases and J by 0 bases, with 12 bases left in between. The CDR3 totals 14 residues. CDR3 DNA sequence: TGCAGTGCCGGAGGGGTAGATAGCAATCAGCCCCAGCATTTT. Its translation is CSAGGVDSNQPQHF.

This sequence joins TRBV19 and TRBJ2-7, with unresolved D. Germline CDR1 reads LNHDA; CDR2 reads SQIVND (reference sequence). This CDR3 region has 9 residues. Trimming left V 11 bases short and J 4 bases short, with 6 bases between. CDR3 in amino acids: CAGIYEQYF. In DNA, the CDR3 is TGTGCCGGAATTTACGAGCAGTACTTC.

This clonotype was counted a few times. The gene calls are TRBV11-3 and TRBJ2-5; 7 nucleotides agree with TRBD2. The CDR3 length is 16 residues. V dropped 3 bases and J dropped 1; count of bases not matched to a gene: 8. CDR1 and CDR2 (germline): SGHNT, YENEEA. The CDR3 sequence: CASSFRGAGIQETQYF. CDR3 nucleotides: TGTGCCAGCAGCTTTAGAGGAGCGGGGATCCAAGAGACCCAGTACTTC.

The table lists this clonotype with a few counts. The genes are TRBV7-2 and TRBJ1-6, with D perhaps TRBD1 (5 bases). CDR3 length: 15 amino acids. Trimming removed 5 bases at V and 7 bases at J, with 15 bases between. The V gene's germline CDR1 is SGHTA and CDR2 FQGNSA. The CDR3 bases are TGTGCCAGCAGCCCACGTCAGGGTTCCAATTCACCCCTCCACTTT. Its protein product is CASSPRQGSNSPLHF.

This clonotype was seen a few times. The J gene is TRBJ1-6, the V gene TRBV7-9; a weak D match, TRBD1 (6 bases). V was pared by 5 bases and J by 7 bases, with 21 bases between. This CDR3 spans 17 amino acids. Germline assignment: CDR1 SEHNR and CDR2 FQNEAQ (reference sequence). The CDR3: CASSVRTASYENSPLHF. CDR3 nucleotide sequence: TGTGCCAGCAGCGTTCGGACAGCGAGCTACGAGAATTCACCCCTCCACTTT.

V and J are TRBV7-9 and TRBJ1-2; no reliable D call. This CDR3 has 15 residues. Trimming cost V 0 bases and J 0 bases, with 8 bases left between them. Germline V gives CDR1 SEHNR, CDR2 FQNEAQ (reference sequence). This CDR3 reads CASSLAPATNYGYTF. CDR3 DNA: TGTGCCAGCAGCTTAGCCCCAGCAACTAACTATGGCTACACCTTC.

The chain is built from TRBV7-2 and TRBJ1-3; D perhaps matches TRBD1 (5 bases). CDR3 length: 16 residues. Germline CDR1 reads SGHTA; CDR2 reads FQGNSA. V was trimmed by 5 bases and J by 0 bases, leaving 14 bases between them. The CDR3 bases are TGTGCCAGCAGCCCTGGGACGGCGATCTCTGGAAACACCATATATTTT. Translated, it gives CASSPGTAISGNTIYF.

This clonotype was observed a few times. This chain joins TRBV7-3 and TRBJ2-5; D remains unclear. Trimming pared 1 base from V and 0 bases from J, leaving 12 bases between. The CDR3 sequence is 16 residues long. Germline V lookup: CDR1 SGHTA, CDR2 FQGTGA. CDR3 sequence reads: CASSLNGNIYQETQYF. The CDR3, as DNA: TGTGCCAGCAGCTTAAATGGTAACATTTACCAAGAGACCCAGTACTTC.

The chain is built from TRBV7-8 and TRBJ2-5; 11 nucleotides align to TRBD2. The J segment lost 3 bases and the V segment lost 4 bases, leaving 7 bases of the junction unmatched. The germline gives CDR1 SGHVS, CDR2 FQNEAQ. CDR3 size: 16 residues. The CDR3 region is CASSSRLAGLEETQYF. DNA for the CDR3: TGTGCCAGCAGCTCCCGACTAGCGGGGTTAGAAGAGACCCAGTACTTC.

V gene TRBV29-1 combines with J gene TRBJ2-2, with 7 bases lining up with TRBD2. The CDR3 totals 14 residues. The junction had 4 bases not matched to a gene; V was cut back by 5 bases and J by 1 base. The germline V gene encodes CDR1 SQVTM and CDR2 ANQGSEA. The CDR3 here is CSVISGVNTGELFF. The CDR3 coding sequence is TGCAGCGTTATAAGCGGGGTGAACACCGGGGAGCTGTTTTTT.

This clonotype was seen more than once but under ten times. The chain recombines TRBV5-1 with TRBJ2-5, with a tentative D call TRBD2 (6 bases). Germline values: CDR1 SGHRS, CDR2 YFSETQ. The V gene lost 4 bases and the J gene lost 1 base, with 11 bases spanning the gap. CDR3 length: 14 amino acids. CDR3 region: CASSMEGLQETQYF. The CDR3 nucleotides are TGCGCCAGCAGCATGGAGGGCCTCCAAGAGACCCAGTACTTC.

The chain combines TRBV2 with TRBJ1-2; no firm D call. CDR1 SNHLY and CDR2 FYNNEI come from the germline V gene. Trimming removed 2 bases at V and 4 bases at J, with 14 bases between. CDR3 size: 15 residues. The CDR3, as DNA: TGTGCCAGCAGTGAAAGTCCCGCCTGGGGCTATGGCTACACCTTC. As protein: CASSESPAWGYGYTF.

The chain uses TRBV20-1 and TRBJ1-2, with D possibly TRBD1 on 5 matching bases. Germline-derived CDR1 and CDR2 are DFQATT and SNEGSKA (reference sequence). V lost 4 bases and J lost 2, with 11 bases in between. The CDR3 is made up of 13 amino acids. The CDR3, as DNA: TGCAGTGCTAAGGGACCGAGGAACTATGGCTACACCTTC. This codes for CSAKGPRNYGYTF.

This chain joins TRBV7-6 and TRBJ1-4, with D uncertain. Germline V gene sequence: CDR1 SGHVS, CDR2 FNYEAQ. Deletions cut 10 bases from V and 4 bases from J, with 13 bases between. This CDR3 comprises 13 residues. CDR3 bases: TGTGCCATCGCGGACGGAATTAATGAAAAACTGTTTTTT. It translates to CAIADGINEKLFF.

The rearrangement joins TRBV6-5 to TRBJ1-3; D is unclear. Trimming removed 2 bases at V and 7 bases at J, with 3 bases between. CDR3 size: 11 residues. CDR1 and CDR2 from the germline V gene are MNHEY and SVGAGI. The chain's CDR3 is CASSYRNTIYF. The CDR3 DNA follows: TGTGCCAGCAGTTACAGGAACACCATATATTTT.